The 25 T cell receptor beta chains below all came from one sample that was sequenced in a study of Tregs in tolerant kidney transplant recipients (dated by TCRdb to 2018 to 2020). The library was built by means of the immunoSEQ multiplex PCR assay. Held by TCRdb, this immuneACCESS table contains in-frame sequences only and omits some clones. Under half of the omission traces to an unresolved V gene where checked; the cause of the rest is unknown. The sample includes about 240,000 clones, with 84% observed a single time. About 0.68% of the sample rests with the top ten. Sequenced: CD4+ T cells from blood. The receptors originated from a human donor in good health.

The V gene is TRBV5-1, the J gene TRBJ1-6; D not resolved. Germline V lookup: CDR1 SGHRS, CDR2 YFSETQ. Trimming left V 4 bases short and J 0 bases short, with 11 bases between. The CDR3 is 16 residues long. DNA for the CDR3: TGCGCCAGCAGCCCGGTCGCGAGCTCCTATAATTCACCCCTCCACTTT. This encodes CASSPVASSYNSPLHF.

Written as DNA, the CDR3 is TGTGCTAGTGGTTTTTTGGGGAGGGGGTATAATTCACCCCTCCACTTT. Its translation is CASGFLGRGYNSPLHF. The V and J genes are TRBV12-5 and TRBJ1-6; possibly TRBD1 for D (6 bases). Germline CDR1 reads LGHNT; CDR2 reads FRNRAP. This CDR3 has 16 amino acids. Trimming removed 3 bases at V and 4 bases at J, with 13 bases between.

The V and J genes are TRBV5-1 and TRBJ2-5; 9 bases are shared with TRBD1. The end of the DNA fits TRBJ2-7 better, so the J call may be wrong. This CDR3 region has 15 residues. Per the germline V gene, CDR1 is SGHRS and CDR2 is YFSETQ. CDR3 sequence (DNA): TGCGCCAGCAGCTCACGACAGGGGGAGGGCTACGAGCAGTACTTC. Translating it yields CASSSRQGEGYEQYF.

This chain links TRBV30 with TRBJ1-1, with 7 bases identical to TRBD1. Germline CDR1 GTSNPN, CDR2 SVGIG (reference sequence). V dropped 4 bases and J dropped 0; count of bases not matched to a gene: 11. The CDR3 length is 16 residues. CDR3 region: CAWIRKGAWVNTEAFF. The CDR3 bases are TGTGCCTGGATTAGAAAGGGGGCTTGGGTGAACACTGAAGCTTTCTTT. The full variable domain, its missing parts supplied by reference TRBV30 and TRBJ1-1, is SQTIHQWPATLVQPVGSPLSLECTVEGTSNPNLYWYRQAAGRGLQLLFYSVGIGQISSEVPQNLSASRPQDRQFILSSKKLLLSDSGFYLCAWIRKGAWVNTEAFFGQGTRLTVV.

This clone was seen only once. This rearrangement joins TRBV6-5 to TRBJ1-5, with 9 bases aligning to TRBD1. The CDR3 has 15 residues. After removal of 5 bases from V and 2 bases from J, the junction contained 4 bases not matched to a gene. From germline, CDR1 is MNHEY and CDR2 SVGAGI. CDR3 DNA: TGTGCCAGCAGTAAAACAGGGGGCGGCAATCAGCCCCAGCATTTT. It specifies CASSKTGGGNQPQHF.

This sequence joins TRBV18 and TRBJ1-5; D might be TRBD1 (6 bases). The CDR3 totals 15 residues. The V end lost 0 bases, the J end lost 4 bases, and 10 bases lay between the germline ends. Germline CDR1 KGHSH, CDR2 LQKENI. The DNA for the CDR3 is TGTGCCAGCTCACCACCGACAGGAGGGAATCAGCCCCAGCATTTT. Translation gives CASSPPTGGNQPQHF.

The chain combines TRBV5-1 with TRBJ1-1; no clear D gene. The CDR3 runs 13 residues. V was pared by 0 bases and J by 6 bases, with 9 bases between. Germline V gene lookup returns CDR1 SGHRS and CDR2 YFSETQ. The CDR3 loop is CASSLEAGSEAFF. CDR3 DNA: TGCGCCAGCAGCTTGGAGGCGGGGTCTGAAGCTTTCTTT.

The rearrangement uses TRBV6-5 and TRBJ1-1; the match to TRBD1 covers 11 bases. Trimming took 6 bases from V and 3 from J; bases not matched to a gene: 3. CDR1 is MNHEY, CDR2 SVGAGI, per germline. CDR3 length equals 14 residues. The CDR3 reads CASSPGQGDTEAFF. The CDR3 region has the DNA TGTGCCAGCAGCCCGGGACAGGGGGACACTGAAGCTTTCTTT.

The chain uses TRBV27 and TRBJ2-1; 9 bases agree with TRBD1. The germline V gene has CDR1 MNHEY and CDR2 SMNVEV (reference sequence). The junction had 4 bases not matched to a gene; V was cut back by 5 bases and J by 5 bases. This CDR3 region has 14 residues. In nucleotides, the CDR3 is TGTGCCAGCAGTGTCCGACAGGGGGACAATGAGCAGTTCTTC. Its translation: CASSVRQGDNEQFF.

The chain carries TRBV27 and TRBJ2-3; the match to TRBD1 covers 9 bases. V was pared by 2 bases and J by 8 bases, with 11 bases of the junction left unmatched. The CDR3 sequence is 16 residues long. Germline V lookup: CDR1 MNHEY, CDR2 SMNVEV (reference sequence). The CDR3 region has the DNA TGTGCCAGCAGTTTACTGGGACAGGGTCCTCCAGGTACGCAGTATTTT. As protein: CASSLLGQGPPGTQYF.

Written as DNA, the CDR3 is TGCGCCAGCAGCTTGGGATTAGCGGAGTACGAGCAGTACTTC. As protein: CASSLGLAEYEQYF. This chain connects TRBV5-1 to TRBJ2-7; a weak D match, TRBD2 (6 bases). V dropped 0 bases and J dropped 4 bases, with 11 bases sitting between them. The CDR3 is 14 residues long. The germline gives CDR1 SGHRS, CDR2 YFSETQ.

CDR3 sequence: CASSARAVNNEQFF. In nucleotides, the CDR3 is TGTGCCAGCAGTGCTCGGGCAGTGAACAATGAGCAGTTCTTC. The chain uses TRBV6-5 and TRBJ2-1, with D uncertain. Germline values: CDR1 MNHEY, CDR2 SVGAGI. The CDR3 consists of 14 residues. Trimming left V 5 bases short and J 5 bases short, with 13 bases between.

The CDR3 region is CASSQGGSSGNTIYF. The CDR3 bases are TGTGCCAGCAGCCAAGGAGGGAGCTCTGGAAACACCATATATTTT. The J gene is TRBJ1-3, the V gene TRBV4-2; no clear D. Germline-derived CDR1 and CDR2 are LGHNA and YNFKEQ. This CDR3 comprises 15 residues. V gave up 1 base and J gave up 0 bases, with 7 bases separating them.

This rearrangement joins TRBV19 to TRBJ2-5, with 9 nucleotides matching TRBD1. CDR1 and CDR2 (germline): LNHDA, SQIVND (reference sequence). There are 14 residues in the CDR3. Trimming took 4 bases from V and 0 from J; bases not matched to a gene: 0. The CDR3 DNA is TGTGCCAGTAGTAGGGACAGGGACCAAGAGACCCAGTACTTC. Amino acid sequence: CASSRDRDQETQYF.

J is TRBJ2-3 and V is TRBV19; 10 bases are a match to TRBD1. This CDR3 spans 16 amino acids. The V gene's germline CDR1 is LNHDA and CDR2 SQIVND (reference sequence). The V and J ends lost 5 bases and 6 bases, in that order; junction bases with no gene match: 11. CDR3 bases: TGTGCCAGTAGTCGGGGGGACAGGGGAAGCGCCGATACGCAGTATTTT. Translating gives CASSRGDRGSADTQYF.

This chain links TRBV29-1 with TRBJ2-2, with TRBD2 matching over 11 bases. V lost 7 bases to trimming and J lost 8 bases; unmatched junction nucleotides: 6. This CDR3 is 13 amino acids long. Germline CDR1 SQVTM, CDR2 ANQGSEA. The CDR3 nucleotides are TGCAGCGCCTCGGCTAGCGGGAGGGGGGAGCTGTTTTTT. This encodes CSASASGRGELFF.

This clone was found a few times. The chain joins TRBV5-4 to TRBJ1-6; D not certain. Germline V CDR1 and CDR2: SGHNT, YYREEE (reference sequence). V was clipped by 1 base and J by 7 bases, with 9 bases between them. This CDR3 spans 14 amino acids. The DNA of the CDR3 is TGTGCCAGCAGCTTGTCTCCCGGGAATTCACCCCTCCACTTT. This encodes CASSLSPGNSPLHF.

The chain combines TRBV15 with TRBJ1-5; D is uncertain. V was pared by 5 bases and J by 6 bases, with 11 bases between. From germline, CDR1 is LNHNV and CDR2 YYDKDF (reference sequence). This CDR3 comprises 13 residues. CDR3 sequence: CATSLHPGQPQHF. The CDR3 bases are TGTGCCACCAGCCTGCACCCGGGTCAGCCCCAGCATTTT.

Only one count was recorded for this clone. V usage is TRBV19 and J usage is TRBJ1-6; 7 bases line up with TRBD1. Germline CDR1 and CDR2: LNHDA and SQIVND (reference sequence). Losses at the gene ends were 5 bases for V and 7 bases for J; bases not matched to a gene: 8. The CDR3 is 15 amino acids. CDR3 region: CASSLQPTGNSPLHF. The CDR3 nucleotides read TGTGCCAGTAGTCTCCAACCGACAGGGAATTCACCCCTCCACTTT.

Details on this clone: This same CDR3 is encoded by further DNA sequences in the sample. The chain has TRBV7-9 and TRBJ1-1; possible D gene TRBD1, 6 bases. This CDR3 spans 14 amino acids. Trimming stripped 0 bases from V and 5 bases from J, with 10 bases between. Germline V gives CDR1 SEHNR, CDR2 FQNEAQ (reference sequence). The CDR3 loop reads CASSLAGRGTEAFF. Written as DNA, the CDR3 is TGTGCCAGCAGCTTAGCGGGGAGGGGGACTGAAGCTTTCTTT.

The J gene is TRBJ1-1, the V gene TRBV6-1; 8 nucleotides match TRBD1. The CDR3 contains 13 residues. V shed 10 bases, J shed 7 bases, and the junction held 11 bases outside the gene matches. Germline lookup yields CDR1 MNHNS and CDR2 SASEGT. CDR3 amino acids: CANKDRAVDEAFF. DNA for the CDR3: TGTGCCAACAAGGACAGGGCAGTTGATGAAGCTTTCTTT.

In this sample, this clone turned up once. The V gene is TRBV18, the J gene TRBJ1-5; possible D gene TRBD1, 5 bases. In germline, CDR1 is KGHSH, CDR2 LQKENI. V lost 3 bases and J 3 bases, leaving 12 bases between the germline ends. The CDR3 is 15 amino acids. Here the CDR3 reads CASSPAGSVNQPQHF. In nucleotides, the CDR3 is TGTGCCAGCTCACCCGCAGGGAGCGTCAATCAGCCCCAGCATTTT.

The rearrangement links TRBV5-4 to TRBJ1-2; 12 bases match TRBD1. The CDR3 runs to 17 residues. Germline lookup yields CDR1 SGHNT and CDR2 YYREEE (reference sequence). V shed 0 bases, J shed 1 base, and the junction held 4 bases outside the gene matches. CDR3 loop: CASSLGGQGAFNYGYTF. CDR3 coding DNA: TGTGCCAGCAGCTTGGGGGGACAGGGGGCCTTTAACTATGGCTACACCTTC.

In nucleotides, the CDR3 is TGTGCCAGTAGCAGTGGACAGAACTATGGCTACACCTTC. It specifies CASSSGQNYGYTF. The chain uses TRBV19 and TRBJ1-2; a possible D gene is TRBD1 (6 bases). The CDR3 is 13 residues long. V was pared by 6 bases and J by 2 bases, with 10 bases between. Per germline, CDR1 LNHDA and CDR2 SQIVND (reference sequence).

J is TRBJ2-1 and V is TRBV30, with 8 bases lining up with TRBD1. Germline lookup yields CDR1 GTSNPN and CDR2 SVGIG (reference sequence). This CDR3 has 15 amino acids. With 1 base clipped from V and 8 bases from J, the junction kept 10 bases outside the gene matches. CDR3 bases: TGTGCCTGGAGTGAAGGAGGAGCAGGGGGCTATGAGCAGTTCTTC. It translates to CAWSEGGAGGYEQFF.